This is a list of T cell receptor beta chains from one sample in a study of cytomegalovirus exposure and HLA in healthy donors. Clones were sequenced by immunoSEQ multiplex PCR, and TCRdb holds only the in-frame ones, with some missing. The sample lists 110,000 or so clones; about 13% were seen once. The sequenced material came from PBMCs. These TCRs come from a man between 35 and 55 years old in good health and CMV-seropositive. Both conserved end residues are part of each CDR3. The order of the fields is V gene, J gene, clone size, D gene, CDR3 protein, CDR3 DNA. D genes are given only for firm matches. A clone size is listed for some rows: how often the clone was seen (once, few, many), or a class if it is expanded.

TRBV6-1	TRBJ2-7	few	TRBD2	CASRTSGTMYEQYF	TGTGCCAGCAGAACCTCCGGGACTATGTACGAGCAGTACTTC
TRBV27	TRBJ2-7	few	NA	CASSESPAYEQYF	TGTGCCAGCAGTGAGAGCCCCGCCTACGAGCAGTACTTC
TRBV2	TRBJ2-1	NA	TRBD2	CASRKIAGGRNEQFF	TGTGCCAGCAGGAAAATAGCGGGAGGCCGCAATGAGCAGTTCTTC
TRBV6-1	TRBJ1-1	NA	TRBD1	CASSAYRGPATEAFF	TGTGCCAGCAGCGCCTACAGGGGCCCCGCGACTGAAGCTTTCTTT
TRBV5-4	TRBJ2-4	few	TRBD2	CASSLDIGTSGRTPNIQYF	TGTGCCAGCAGCTTAGACATTGGGACTAGCGGGAGAACTCCAAACATTCAGTACTTC
TRBV29-1	TRBJ2-7	few	NA	CSVEGQGYEQYF	TGCAGCGTTGAAGGGCAGGGCTACGAGCAGTACTTC
TRBV28	TRBJ2-1	few	NA	CASSLKGQGIYEQFF	TGTGCCAGCAGTTTAAAAGGTCAGGGAATCTATGAGCAGTTCTTC
TRBV10-1	TRBJ2-2	NA	NA	CASSEFETGHNTGELFF	TGCGCCAGCAGTGAGTTCGAGACAGGCCACAACACCGGGGAGCTGTTTTTT
TRBV5-1	TRBJ2-1	NA	TRBD2	CASCGGRAAEQFF	TGCGCCAGCTGTGGCGGGAGGGCCGCTGAGCAGTTCTTC
TRBV5-4	TRBJ2-1	few	NA	CASSLLGAHGEQFF	TGTGCCAGCAGCTTGCTGGGGGCTCACGGTGAGCAGTTCTTC
TRBV27	TRBJ1-4	NA	TRBD1	CASSYLTGDEKLFF	TGTGCCAGCAGTTATCTGACAGGGGATGAAAAACTGTTTTTT
TRBV12-1	TRBJ2-7	NA	NA	CASSFAPAGPTYEQYF	TGTGCCAGCAGCTTTGCGCCGGCGGGGCCCACCTACGAGCAGTACTTC
TRBV27	TRBJ2-7	NA	NA	CASTPSDSYEQYF	TGTGCCAGCACCCCCAGCGACTCCTACGAGCAGTACTTC
TRBV25-1	TRBJ2-1	NA	NA	CASSEAGISYNEQFF	TGTGCCAGCAGTGAAGCGGGTATCTCCTACAATGAGCAGTTCTTC
TRBV6-6	TRBJ1-3	few	TRBD1	CASRGTGEGNTIYF	TGTGCCAGCAGAGGGACAGGGGAAGGAAACACCATATATTTT
TRBV14	TRBJ1-2	NA	TRBD1	CASSSMGQGRGGYTF	TGTGCCAGCAGCAGCATGGGACAGGGGAGAGGTGGCTACACCTTC
TRBV6-5	TRBJ2-7	few	TRBD2	CASSYVGGDYEQYF	TGTGCCAGCAGTTACGTTGGGGGGGACTACGAGCAGTACTTC
TRBV5-4	TRBJ2-7	NA	TRBD2	CASSRGLAGVGEQYF	TGTGCCAGCAGCAGAGGACTAGCGGGAGTGGGGGAGCAGTACTTC
TRBV5-1	TRBJ2-3	NA	TRBD1	CASSLRQGEDTQYF	TGCGCCAGCAGCTTGCGACAGGGAGAAGATACGCAGTATTTT
TRBV11-3	TRBJ2-1	NA	TRBD1	CASSLDRGANEQFF	TGTGCCAGCAGCTTGGACAGGGGAGCCAATGAGCAGTTCTTC
TRBV28	TRBJ2-2	few	TRBD2	CASGTSGNTGELFF	TGTGCCAGCGGGACTAGCGGGAACACCGGGGAGCTGTTTTTT
TRBV9	TRBJ2-4	NA	NA	CASILPKLAKNIQYF	TGTGCCAGCATCCTACCCAAACTAGCCAAAAACATTCAGTACTTC
TRBV5-1	TRBJ1-2	few	NA	CASSPRPGVGGYTF	TGCGCCAGCAGCCCACGGCCCGGAGTTGGCGGCTACACCTTC
TRBV11-2	TRBJ1-3	NA	NA	CASSLPAAGRNTIYF	TGTGCCAGCAGCTTACCCGCTGCGGGGCGAAACACCATATATTTT
TRBV5-4	TRBJ2-7	NA	TRBD1	CASSLRTGGFHEQYF	TGTGCCAGCAGCCTACGGACAGGGGGATTTCACGAGCAGTACTTC
TRBV7-3	TRBJ1-1	NA	NA	CASSLGGAGMNTEAFF	TGTGCCAGCAGCTTAGGGGGGGCAGGTATGAACACTGAAGCTTTCTTT